This T cell receptor (beta chain) was retrieved from a study of T cell responses to AZD1222 COVID-19 vaccine. Points on this clone: The antigen is undetermined.

Both about-4-week and about-12-week second-dose recipients were combined. Germline CDR1 and CDR2: LNHNV and YYDKDF (reference sequence). The CDR3 loop spans 13 amino acids. The V end was cut by 11 bases, the J end by 0 bases, with 13 bases between. Study-level points and caveats: Clonal diversity was possibly underestimated; the donors were predominantly white British and more often female. Only a handful of individuals given AZD1222 were seropositive at baseline. Repertoire collection took place solely once the T cell response had peaked.

The protocol was immunoSEQ multiplex PCR, while the TCRdb copy is restricted to in-frame clones and leaves out a portion. The data contain 150,000 or so clones, 92% of them singletons. This receptor was taken from an adult who received the AZD1222 COVID-19 vaccine. This sample comprised peripheral blood, obtained 28 days after the second AZD1222 dose. The chain joins TRBV15 to TRBJ1-1; a weak D match, TRBD1 (5 bases). For the CDR3, the DNA is TGTGCCGCTCGCGAGGGGTTGAACACTGAAGCTTTCTTT. It is translated as CAAREGLNTEAFF. Based on the CDR3 plus reference TRBV15 and TRBJ1-1, the full variable domain is DAMVIQNPRYQVTQFGKPVTLSCSQTLNHNVMYWYQQKSSQAPKLLFHYYDKDFNNEADTPDNFQSRRPNTSFCFLDIRSPGLGDTAMYLCAAREGLNTEAFFGQGTRLTVV.